The 30 T cell receptor beta chains listed next were all sequenced from one sample in a study of T cells in Graves' hyperthyroidism and ophthalmopathy. Amplified TCR beta CDR3 regions derived from RNA transcripts. The TCR CDR3 first-round RT-PCR relied on the HTBI primer set. One entry per CDR3 protein results from TCRdb running MiXCR on the multiplex PCR reads. This table holds hundreds of thousands of distinct CDR3 sequences, 25% found once. The source material was blood. The receptor source for this set is a man aged 40-49 years with Graves' hyperthyroidism that later progressed to Graves' ophthalmopathy.

This clonotype was detected ten times or more. This chain uses TRBV3-1 with TRBJ2-7, with D hard to call. This CDR3 comprises 13 residues. The germline V gene encodes CDR1 LGHDT and CDR2 YNNKEL (reference sequence). Trimming left V 0 bases short and J 6 bases short, with 9 bases between. This chain's CDR3 is CASSQDLISEQYF. CDR3 nucleotides: TGTGCCAGCAGCCAAGATCTTATAAGCGAGCAGTACTTC.

This clonotype was counted at least ten times. This chain uses TRBV20-1 with TRBJ1-3; no firm D call. The ends were cut back, 0 bases at V and 0 bases at J, with 6 bases in the middle. The germline CDR1 and CDR2 sequences are DFQATT and SNEGSKA (reference sequence). The CDR3 is made up of 14 amino acids. Here the CDR3 DNA reads TGCAGTGCTAGAGAGACGGCCTCTGGAAACACCATATATTTT. Its translation: CSARETASGNTIYF.

This clonotype was seen ten or more times. The chain recombines TRBV12-3 or TRBV12-4 with TRBJ1-5; 8 positions agree with TRBD1. The CDR3 has 14 amino acids. Losses at the gene ends were 6 bases for V and 7 bases for J; bases not matched to a gene: 8. Written as DNA, the CDR3 is TGTGCCAGCAGACACGACAGGGGCGAACAGCCCCAGCATTTT. It yields the protein CASRHDRGEQPQHF.

This clonotype has at least ten counts. The CDR3 sequence: CATLANRYEQYF. The DNA of the CDR3 is TGTGCCACATTAGCGAACCGGTACGAGCAGTACTTC. This chain connects TRBV2 to TRBJ2-7; tentatively, D is TRBD2 (5 bases). CDR1 is SNHLY and CDR2 is FYNNEI in the germline V gene. The V and J ends lost 10 bases and 4 bases respectively, with 14 bases between them. The CDR3 consists of 12 residues.

This clonotype was observed at least ten times. A much larger clone differs from this one at a single base, so this may be a read error. This chain connects TRBV20-1 to TRBJ2-4; TRBD1 matches at 9 bases. The CDR3 extends over 15 amino acids. Germline CDR1 reads DFQATT; CDR2 reads SNEGSKA (reference sequence). The CDR3 coding sequence is TGCAGTGCTAACGGACAGGGGATTTGGGGAAACGTTCAGTACTTC. Translation gives CSANGQGIWGNVQYF.

The table lists this clonotype with many counts. The CDR3 region has the DNA TGTGCCAGTAGTATAGATAACAACAATCAGCCCCAGCATTTT. Protein: CASSIDNNNQPQHF. The rearrangement links TRBV19 to TRBJ1-5, with no clear D. V was trimmed by 0 bases and J by 3 bases, leaving 6 bases between them. Germline V gene lookup returns CDR1 LNHDA and CDR2 SQIVND (reference sequence). The CDR3 consists of 14 residues.

The rearrangement links TRBV12-3 or TRBV12-4 to TRBJ1-2; D not resolved. The CDR3 covers 14 residues. The V end lost 3 bases, the J end lost 4 bases, and 12 bases lay between the germline ends. CDR3 DNA: TGTGCCAGCAGTTTCTCCAACTGGGGCTATGGCTACACCTTC. Translated, it gives CASSFSNWGYGYTF.

This clonotype was picked up many times. This chain joins TRBV5-1 and TRBJ2-7; 10 bases are shared with TRBD2. The trim removed 0 bases at V and 6 bases at J, leaving 6 bases unmatched. Germline V lookup: CDR1 SGHRS, CDR2 YFSETQ. The CDR3 length is 15 residues. Here the CDR3 DNA reads TGCGCCAGCAGCTTGGATCTAGCGGGAGCTGCCGAGCAGTACTTC. As protein: CASSLDLAGAAEQYF.

This chain connects TRBV19 to TRBJ1-2; a weak D match, TRBD1 (5 bases). The germline CDR1 and CDR2 sequences are LNHDA and SQIVND (reference sequence). Deletions cut 6 bases from V and 3 bases from J, with 17 bases between. This CDR3 comprises 15 residues. DNA for the CDR3: TGTGCCAGTAGCAGCGCGGGGGGGGAAGACTATGGCTACACCTTC. This codes for CASSSAGGEDYGYTF.

This clonotype was recorded many times. The chain uses TRBV3-1 and TRBJ1-1; D unclear. Looked up from germline, CDR1 is LGHDT and CDR2 is YNNKEL (reference sequence). This CDR3 spans 13 amino acids. Trimming cost V 1 base and J 10 bases, with 13 bases left between them. CDR3 nucleotide sequence: TGTGCCAGCAGCCAAGCTGAAGAGAGCCGAGCTTTCTTT. Protein product: CASSQAEESRAFF.

V is TRBV6-1 and J is TRBJ2-5; D call uncertain. CDR1 and CDR2 (germline): MNHNS, SASEGT. There are 14 residues in the CDR3. Trimming left V 6 bases short and J 2 bases short, with 13 bases between. In nucleotides, the CDR3 is TGTGCCAGCAGCCGGGTCTCCGGGCAAGAGACCCAGTACTTC. Translating gives CASSRVSGQETQYF.

The rearrangement joins TRBV5-1 to TRBJ2-7, with TRBD2 identical over 7 bases. The CDR3 runs 14 residues. V lost 0 bases and J lost 6; bases outside the gene matches: 6. Germline CDR1 SGHRS, CDR2 YFSETQ. CDR3 protein: CASSLGGRALEQYF. In DNA form, the CDR3 reads TGCGCCAGCAGCTTGGGAGGGAGGGCCCTCGAGCAGTACTTC.

This clonotype was seen ten or more times. V and J are TRBV29-1 and TRBJ2-7; D is perhaps TRBD1 or TRBD2 (5 bases each). V was cut by 8 bases and J by 0 bases, with 11 bases left in between. This CDR3 is 12 amino acids long. Germline V gene lookup returns CDR1 SQVTM and CDR2 ANQGSEA. CDR3 bases: TGCAGCTTGGGACCTAGCTCCTACGAGCAGTACTTC. Its translation: CSLGPSSYEQYF.

This clonotype showed up many times. The chain is built from TRBV18 and TRBJ1-1; no definite D call. The V end was cut by 3 bases, the J end by 3 bases, with 8 bases between. The germline V gene has CDR1 KGHSH and CDR2 LQKENI. The length of the CDR3 is 13 residues. CDR3 DNA: TGTGCCAGCTCACCTCCCCGGGACACTGAAGCTTTCTTT. It codes for CASSPPRDTEAFF.

This clonotype was observed at least ten times. The chain is built from TRBV19 and TRBJ2-2, with 10 bases lining up with TRBD1. The germline V gene encodes CDR1 LNHDA and CDR2 SQIVND (reference sequence). Trimming at V came to 4 bases and at J to 3 bases, leaving 11 bases not matched to a gene. This CDR3 is built from 18 residues. The CDR3 loop reads CASSKVDRGLLDTGELFF. The CDR3 DNA reads TGTGCCAGTAGTAAGGTAGACAGGGGGCTATTGGACACCGGGGAGCTGTTTTTT. The full variable domain, completed using reference TRBV19 and TRBJ2-2, is DGGITQSPKYLFRKEGQNVTLSCEQNLNHDAMYWYRQDPGQGLRLIYYSQIVNDFQKGDIAEGYSVSREKKESFPLTVTSAQKNPTAFYLCASSKVDRGLLDTGELFFGEGSRLTVL.

V is TRBV5-5 and J is TRBJ2-2, with 10 positions matching TRBD2. This CDR3 spans 15 amino acids. Germline loops: CDR1 SGHKS, CDR2 YYEKEE (reference sequence). The V and J ends lost 2 bases and 7 bases, in that order; junction bases with no gene match: 5. The CDR3 bases are TGTGCCAGCAGCTTCCAGCGGGAGGGCATCGGGGAGCTGTTTTTT. Its translation: CASSFQREGIGELFF.

This clonotype was observed many times. The gene calls are TRBV5-5 and TRBJ2-7; the D gene is possibly TRBD2 (5 bases). The V gene's germline CDR1 is SGHKS and CDR2 YYEKEE (reference sequence). Trimming took off 4 bases at V and 3 bases at J, with 11 bases between the two ends. This CDR3 has 13 amino acids. CDR3 DNA: TGTGCCAGCAGCAAGACTACTTTCTACGAGCAGTACTTC. Its protein is CASSKTTFYEQYF.

This clonotype was observed at least ten times. The genes are TRBV27 and TRBJ2-6, with 15 positions matching TRBD2. Germline V gives CDR1 MNHEY, CDR2 SMNVEV (reference sequence). The CDR3 covers 18 residues. J gave up 2 bases and V 5 bases, and 4 bases lay outside the gene matches. The CDR3 DNA sequence: TGTGCCAGCAGTCCGGGACTAGCGGGAGGCACTGGGGCCAACGTCCTGACTTTC. It codes for CASSPGLAGGTGANVLTF.

This clonotype was seen ten or more times. The chain employs TRBV24-1 and TRBJ2-7; tentative D call: TRBD2 (6 bases). Germline CDR1 and CDR2: KGHDR and SFDVKD. V lost 3 bases and J 5 bases, leaving 10 bases between the germline ends. The CDR3 is 13 amino acids. CDR3 loop: CATSDGGVHEQYF. The CDR3 bases are TGTGCCACCAGTGATGGAGGGGTGCACGAGCAGTACTTC.

The chain is built from TRBV24-1 and TRBJ2-7; D uncertain. CDR1 and CDR2 from the germline V gene are KGHDR and SFDVKD. The CDR3 extends over 10 amino acids. The V end lost 9 bases, the J end lost 2 bases, and 4 bases lay between the germline ends. CDR3 in DNA: TGTGCCACCCGACCCTACGAGCAGTACTTC. Translated, it gives CATRPYEQYF.

This clonotype was counted ten times or more. The chain links TRBV7-3 to TRBJ2-3, with D unclear. Trimming stripped 1 base from V and 0 bases from J, with 8 bases between. This CDR3 has 15 amino acids. Germline V CDR1 and CDR2: SGHTA, FQGTGA. The DNA of the CDR3 is TGTGCCAGCAGCTTAATGGCAGCTAGCACAGATACGCAGTATTTT. Translating gives CASSLMAASTDTQYF.

Ten or more counts support this clonotype. The chain has TRBV3-1 and TRBJ2-5; D not resolved. Trimming stripped 4 bases from V and 3 bases from J, with 9 bases between. The germline CDR1 and CDR2 sequences are LGHDT and YNNKEL (reference sequence). The CDR3 loop spans 13 amino acids. DNA of the CDR3: TGTGCCAGCAGCCTATCTTACAAAGAGACCCAGTACTTC. This encodes CASSLSYKETQYF.

J is TRBJ2-7 and V is TRBV12-3 or TRBV12-4; D may be TRBD1 or TRBD2 (5 bases each). This CDR3 region has 13 residues. With 7 bases removed from V and 3 bases from J, the gap between germline ends came to 13 bases. The chain's CDR3 is CASISTGGYEQYF. The CDR3 nucleotides read TGTGCCAGCATCTCTACTGGGGGCTACGAGCAGTACTTC.

This clonotype showed up many times. The rearrangement uses TRBV7-8 and TRBJ1-2; a weak D match, TRBD1 (6 bases). This CDR3 has 16 residues. The germline CDR1 and CDR2 sequences are SGHVS and FQNEAQ. Trimming removed 3 bases at V and 1 base at J, with 15 bases between. The CDR3 DNA reads TGTGCCAGCAGCTTCACGACAGGTGGGATTAACTATGGCTACACCTTC. It encodes CASSFTTGGINYGYTF.

This clonotype showed up many times. This chain joins TRBV28 and TRBJ1-1, with D uncertain. The CDR3 runs to 15 residues. Germline loops: CDR1 MDHEN, CDR2 SYDVKM. V lost 3 bases and J lost 4, with 15 bases in between. Here the CDR3 reads CASSLGGAGGTEAFF. The CDR3 DNA reads TGTGCCAGCAGTTTGGGAGGTGCGGGCGGCACTGAAGCTTTCTTT.

Ten or more counts support this clonotype. The chain carries TRBV29-1 and TRBJ2-7; no clear D. Germline loops: CDR1 SQVTM, CDR2 ANQGSEA. The V end was cut by 3 bases, the J end by 2 bases, with 8 bases between. The CDR3 sequence is 12 residues long. DNA for the CDR3: TGCAGCGTTGACGCAGGCACCTACGAGCAGTACTTC. Protein: CSVDAGTYEQYF.

The gene calls are TRBV11-2 and TRBJ1-3; tentative D call: TRBD1 (6 bases). This CDR3 is built from 14 residues. V was clipped by 6 bases and J by 10 bases, with 19 bases between them. Germline values: CDR1 SGHAT, CDR2 FQNNGV. The CDR3 here is CASRPDRSSGTIYF. CDR3 nucleotides: TGTGCCAGCAGACCTGACAGGAGCTCGGGTACCATATATTTT.

This clonotype came up many times. V is TRBV6-1 and J is TRBJ1-2; maybe TRBD1 (6 bases). The germline CDR1 and CDR2 sequences are MNHNS and SASEGT. Between the trimmed V and J ends, which lost 2 bases and 4 bases, there was a span of 23 bases. CDR3 length equals 18 residues. In DNA form, the CDR3 reads TGTGCCAGCAGTGAAAGAGGTTGGCACTTACAGGGTTTCTATGGCTACACCTTC. This codes for CASSERGWHLQGFYGYTF.

This clonotype came up many times. The chain carries TRBV7-8 and TRBJ2-7; D is undetermined. The CDR3 sequence is 16 residues long. Trimming left V 0 bases short and J 1 base short, with 13 bases between. Germline V gives CDR1 SGHVS, CDR2 FQNEAQ. The CDR3 reads CASSLAPITDSYEQYF. The CDR3 DNA sequence: TGTGCCAGCAGCTTAGCTCCGATAACTGATTCCTACGAGCAGTACTTC.

This clonotype was recorded at least ten times. V and J are TRBV6-1 and TRBJ2-2, with D possibly TRBD2 on 6 matching bases. The CDR3 loop spans 13 amino acids. Trimming pared 8 bases from V and 4 bases from J, leaving 11 bases between. Per the germline V gene, CDR1 is MNHNS and CDR2 is SASEGT. This chain's CDR3 is CASGRLGTGELFF. CDR3 DNA sequence: TGTGCCAGCGGGAGACTAGGCACCGGGGAGCTGTTTTTT.